Following are 6 T cell receptor beta chains from one sample sequenced in a study of Ad26.COV2.S vaccination and SARS-CoV-2 variants. Treatment here: about 20 received Ad26.COV2.S at low or high dose, single or two shots; a few received placebo; per-sample allocation not given. After the first vaccine or placebo injection, samples were drawn on day 63. Libraries were prepared by immunoSEQ multiplex PCR; TCRdb keeps only in-frame clonotypes and omits some of them. The data show under 250,000 clones, around 90% seen once. Sequenced here: peripheral blood, sampled in a trial of Ad26.COV2.S vaccine versus placebo. The source is a person between 18 and 59 years old who received the Ad26.COV2.S COVID-19 vaccine or a placebo.

This clone was seen a single time. V is TRBV27 and J is TRBJ1-4; 7 bases are a match to TRBD1. Germline lookup yields CDR1 MNHEY and CDR2 SMNVEV (reference sequence). With V trimmed by 8 bases and J by 5 bases, 17 bases remained unmatched. The CDR3 is made up of 17 amino acids. The CDR3 DNA is TGTGCCAGCGGACTACAGGGGCCCCTGGGCCCGAATGAAAAACTGTTTTTT. Protein sequence: CASGLQGPLGPNEKLFF.

The genes are TRBV6-2 or TRBV6-3 and TRBJ2-2, with D uncertain. The germline V gene encodes CDR1 MNHEY and CDR2 SVGEGT. With 4 bases removed from V and 9 bases from J, the gap between germline ends came to 9 bases. This CDR3 contains 12 residues. This CDR3 reads CASSSLRRELFF. CDR3 bases: TGTGCCAGCAGTTCCCTCCGCCGGGAGCTGTTTTTT.

V usage is TRBV5-6 and J usage is TRBJ2-3, with 8 bases fitting TRBD2. Germline-derived CDR1 and CDR2 are SGHDT and YYEEEE. The CDR3 extends over 15 amino acids. V gave up 4 bases and J gave up 10 bases; unmatched junction bases: 14. CDR3 amino acids: CASSGSGTSLLAQYF. The CDR3 DNA reads as TGTGCCAGCAGCGGGTCCGGGACTAGTCTTCTTGCGCAGTATTTT.

The chain employs TRBV7-6 and TRBJ1-1; maybe TRBD1 (5 bases). The CDR3 sequence is 15 residues long. V lost 3 bases and J lost 5, with 16 bases in between. Germline V lookup: CDR1 SGHVS, CDR2 FNYEAQ. CDR3 DNA: TGTGCCAGCAGCTTTAAACGGGGGGGAGAGACTGAAGCTTTCTTT. It encodes CASSFKRGGETEAFF.

This clone appeared once. The chain links TRBV19 to TRBJ1-1, with no clear D. The CDR3 covers 13 residues. Trimming removed 9 bases from V and 4 bases from J, with 15 bases in between. Germline V gene data show CDR1 as LNHDA and CDR2 as SQIVND (reference sequence). CDR3 region: CASTPGSGTEAFF. CDR3 nucleotides: TGTGCCAGCACCCCGGGATCTGGCACTGAAGCTTTCTTT.

This chain joins TRBV4-2 and TRBJ2-6; D remains unclear. The CDR3 sequence is 15 residues long. The V gene lost 10 bases and the J gene lost 0 bases, with 13 bases spanning the gap. The V gene's germline CDR1 is LGHNA and CDR2 YNFKEQ. The CDR3: CATRRPGSGANVLTF. Written as DNA, the CDR3 is TGTGCCACCCGACGGCCCGGCTCTGGGGCCAACGTCCTGACTTTC.